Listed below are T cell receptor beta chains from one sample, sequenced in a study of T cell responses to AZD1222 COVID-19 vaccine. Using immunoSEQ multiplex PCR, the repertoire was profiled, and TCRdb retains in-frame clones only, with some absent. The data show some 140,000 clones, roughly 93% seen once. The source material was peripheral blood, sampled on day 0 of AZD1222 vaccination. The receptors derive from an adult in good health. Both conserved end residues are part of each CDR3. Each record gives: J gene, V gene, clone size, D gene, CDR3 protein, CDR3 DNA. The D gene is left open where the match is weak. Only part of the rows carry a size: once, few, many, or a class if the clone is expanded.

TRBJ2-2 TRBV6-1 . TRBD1 CASSDGGDSVHTGELFF TGTGCCAGCAGTGATGGTGGGGACAGTGTCCACACCGGGGAGCTGTTTTTT
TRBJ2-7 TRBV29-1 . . CSVGGGEPYEQYF TGCAGCGTTGGGGGGGGCGAACCCTACGAGCAGTACTTC
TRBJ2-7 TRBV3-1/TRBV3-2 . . CASSQDSRKYEQYF TGTGCCAGCAGCCAAGATTCCAGAAAATACGAGCAGTACTTC
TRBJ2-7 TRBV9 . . CASRSQSGLFAYEQYF TGTGCCAGCAGGTCCCAGTCAGGACTCTTCGCCTACGAGCAGTACTTC
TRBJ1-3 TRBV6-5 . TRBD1 CASSAGTVSGNTIYF TGTGCCAGCAGCGCCGGGACAGTGTCTGGAAACACCATATATTTT
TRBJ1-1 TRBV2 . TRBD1 CASRPDRGEAFF TGTGCCAGCAGGCCTGACAGGGGCGAAGCTTTCTTT
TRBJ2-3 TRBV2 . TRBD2 CASSVETSGGITDTQYF TGTGCCAGCAGTGTAGAGACTAGCGGGGGTATCACAGATACGCAGTATTTT
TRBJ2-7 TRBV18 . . CASSPAADRTYEQYF TGTGCCAGCTCACCAGCGGCAGACAGGACCTACGAGCAGTACTTC
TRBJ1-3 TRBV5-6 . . CASSLAGSPSTIYF TGTGCCAGCAGCTTGGCCGGGAGTCCGAGCACCATATATTTT
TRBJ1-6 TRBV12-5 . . CASGLVLGGLNSYNSPLHF TGTGCTAGTGGTTTGGTACTTGGGGGTTTGAACTCCTATAATTCACCCCTCCACTTT
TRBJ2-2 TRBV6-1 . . CASSEGGGTAGELFF TGTGCCAGCAGTGAAGGTGGAGGTACAGCCGGGGAGCTGTTTTTT
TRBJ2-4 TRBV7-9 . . CASSYGLAKNIQYF TGTGCCAGCAGCTACGGACTAGCCAAAAACATTCAGTACTTC
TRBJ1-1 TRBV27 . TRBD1 CASSPDRGGSEAFF TGTGCCAGCAGTCCGGACAGGGGGGGCTCTGAAGCTTTCTTT
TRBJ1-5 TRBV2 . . CASSYRQGNQPQHF TGTGCCAGCAGTTATCGACAGGGCAATCAGCCCCAGCATTTT
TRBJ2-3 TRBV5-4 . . CASSFYPDTQYF TGTGCCAGCAGCTTCTATCCCGATACGCAGTATTTT
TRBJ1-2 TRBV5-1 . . CASSLAIQAHGYTF TGCGCCAGCAGCTTGGCCATACAGGCCCATGGCTACACCTTC
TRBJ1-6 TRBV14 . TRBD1 CASSPYYGTEDEGSPLHF TGTGCCAGCAGCCCGTACTATGGGACAGAGGATGAGGGTTCACCCCTCCACTTT
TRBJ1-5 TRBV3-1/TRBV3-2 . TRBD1 CASSQDATGGQPQHF TGTGCCAGCAGCCAAGACGCGACAGGGGGTCAGCCCCAGCATTTT
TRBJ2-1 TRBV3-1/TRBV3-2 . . CASSRGGQGYYNEQFF TGTGCCAGCAGCCGAGGAGGGCAGGGGTATTACAATGAGCAGTTCTTC
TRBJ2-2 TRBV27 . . CASRTIDPNTGELFF TGTGCCAGCCGCACTATAGACCCGAACACCGGGGAGCTGTTTTTT
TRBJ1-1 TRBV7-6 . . CASSLESAEAFF TGTGCCAGCAGCTTAGAATCAGCTGAAGCTTTCTTT
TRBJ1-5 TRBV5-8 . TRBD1 CASSWQGGTRSNQPQHF TGTGCCAGCAGCTGGCAGGGGGGTACTAGAAGCAATCAGCCCCAGCATTTT
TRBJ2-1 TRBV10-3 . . CAISESDASSYNEQFF TGTGCCATCAGTGAGTCCGACGCTAGCTCCTACAATGAGCAGTTCTTC
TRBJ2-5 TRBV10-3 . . CAISEGPRYQETQYF TGTGCCATCAGTGAGGGACCTCGGTACCAAGAGACCCAGTACTTC
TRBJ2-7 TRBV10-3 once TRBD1 CAISGDSYEQYF TGTGCCATCAGTGGGGACAGCTACGAGCAGTACTTC
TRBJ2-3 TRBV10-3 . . CAISGHRADTQYF TGTGCCATCAGTGGGCATCGCGCAGATACGCAGTATTTT
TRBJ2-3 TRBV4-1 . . CASGWMSTDTQYF TGCGCCAGCGGGTGGATGAGCACAGATACGCAGTATTTT
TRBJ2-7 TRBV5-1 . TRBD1 CASSWTGTSYEQYF TGCGCCAGCAGCTGGACAGGGACCTCCTACGAGCAGTACTTC
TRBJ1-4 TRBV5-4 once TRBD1 CAGFRANRGEKLFF TGTGCCGGTTTTAGGGCGAACAGGGGTGAAAAACTGTTTTTT
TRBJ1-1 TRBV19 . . CASSPIQGGNTEAFF TGTGCCAGTAGTCCAATACAGGGTGGGAACACTGAAGCTTTCTTT
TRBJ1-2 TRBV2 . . CASINVRGYGYTF TGTGCCAGCATTAATGTCCGGGGGTATGGCTACACCTTC
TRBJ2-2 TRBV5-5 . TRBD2 CASSGGTSLAGELFF TGTGCCAGCAGTGGGGGGACTAGCTTGGCCGGGGAGCTGTTTTTT
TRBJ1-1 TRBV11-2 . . CASSIKDRLNTEAFF TGTGCCAGCAGCATAAAAGACAGGTTGAACACTGAAGCTTTCTTT
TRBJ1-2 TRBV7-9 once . CASSPPGQLVTRDHYGYTF TGTGCCAGCAGCCCCCCAGGCCAGCTGGTAACACGGGACCACTATGGCTACACCTTC